Below are 22 T cell receptor beta chains sequenced from a single sample in a study of regulatory T cells in long-lasting Graves disease. To make TCR beta libraries, researchers used iRepertoire HTBI primers and Arm-PCR of CDR3 regions. TCRdb re-called the multiplex PCR reads with MiXCR, one entry per CDR3 protein. The sample records 400,000 to 500,000 distinct CDR3 sequences, less than 20% being singletons. The time point was: newly diagnosed GD, antithyroid drugs for less than 3 months. RNA extracted from PBMCs served as the sequencing template. This sample also belongs to another study, concerning T cells in Graves' hyperthyroidism and ophthalmopathy.

The source material was peripheral blood mononuclear cells (PBMCs), sampled at new diagnosis, from a patient treated with antithyroid drugs. These receptors came from a woman aged 18-30 years with Graves disease.

The rearrangement links TRBV19 to TRBJ2-1; 8 positions match TRBD2. Germline CDR1 reads LNHDA; CDR2 reads SQIVND (reference sequence). With V trimmed by 6 bases and J by 3 bases, 10 bases remained unmatched. There are 16 residues in the CDR3. CDR3 coding DNA: TGTGCCAGTAGAACCATAGCGGGATCTCTCTACAATGAGCAGTTCTTC. Translating it yields CASRTIAGSLYNEQFF.

This clonotype was observed a few times. The chain is built from TRBV6-2 or TRBV6-3 and TRBJ2-1; perhaps TRBD1 as D (5 bases). Trimming cost V 2 bases and J 0 bases, with 11 bases left between them. This CDR3 contains 16 residues. From germline, CDR1 is MNHEY and CDR2 SVGEGT. The CDR3 loop is CASSYQGQSSYNEQFF. The DNA of the CDR3 is TGTGCCAGCAGTTACCAGGGCCAGAGCTCCTACAATGAGCAGTTCTTC.

The rearrangement links TRBV12-5 to TRBJ1-2, with TRBD1 as a possible D gene (6 bases). The CDR3 extends over 14 amino acids. Germline CDR1 LGHNT, CDR2 FRNRAP. V lost 3 bases and J lost 8, with 16 bases in between. CDR3 in amino acids: CASGFSTGARGYTF. The CDR3 coding sequence is TGTGCTAGTGGTTTTAGTACGGGGGCGAGGGGCTACACCTTC.

This clonotype has only a few counts. The chain combines TRBV6-1 with TRBJ1-1; TRBD1 might be the D (6 bases). The CDR3 loop spans 14 amino acids. The germline gives CDR1 MNHNS, CDR2 SASEGT. The V gene lost 9 bases and the J gene lost 4 bases, with 18 bases spanning the gap. CDR3 DNA sequence: TGTGCCAGTAGGCGGGGGCGGGGAGGCACTGAAGCTTTCTTT. It yields the protein CASRRGRGGTEAFF.

This clonotype was recorded many times. The V and J genes are TRBV25-1 and TRBJ1-1; D gene ambiguous. The CDR3 spans 14 residues. With 2 bases removed from V and 3 bases from J, the gap between germline ends came to 10 bases. Germline-derived CDR1 and CDR2 are MGHDK and SYGVNS. CDR3 coding DNA: TGTGCCAGCAGTGAACCTGGGTTTTACACTGAAGCTTTCTTT. Its translation is CASSEPGFYTEAFF.

The V call is TRBV19, the J call TRBJ1-5; D unclear. Germline loops: CDR1 LNHDA, CDR2 SQIVND (reference sequence). CDR3 length equals 14 residues. V was trimmed by 8 bases and J by 3 bases, leaving 14 bases between them. The CDR3 DNA reads TGTGCCAGTGCGGGCGGGATGTCCAATCAGCCCCAGCATTTT. Its translation is CASAGGMSNQPQHF.

This clonotype was observed at least ten times. The J gene is TRBJ1-1, the V gene TRBV11-3; TRBD1 might be the D (5 bases). This CDR3 has 15 residues. Germline V gene data show CDR1 as SGHNT and CDR2 as YENEEA. With 5 bases removed from V and 2 bases from J, the gap between germline ends came to 15 bases. The CDR3 protein is CASSPPAGVNTEAFF. The CDR3 DNA reads TGTGCCAGCAGCCCCCCGGCGGGGGTCAACACTGAAGCTTTCTTT. The entire variable domain, with the rest obtained from reference TRBV11-3 and TRBJ1-1, is as follows: EAGVVQSPRYKIIEKKQPVAFWCNPISGHNTLYWYLQNLGQGPELLIRYENEEAVDDSQLPKDRFSAERLKGVDSTLKIQPAELGDSAVYLCASSPPAGVNTEAFFGQGTRLTVV.

This clonotype was picked up many times. This sequence joins TRBV29-1 and TRBJ2-7, with D maybe TRBD2 (6 bases). CDR3 length: 15 amino acids. Germline values: CDR1 SQVTM, CDR2 ANQGSEA. The V end lost 2 bases, the J end lost 4 bases, and 18 bases lay between the germline ends. The CDR3 sequence is CSVEPIAGTLYEQYF. CDR3 nucleotides: TGCAGCGTTGAACCGATTGCCGGGACTCTATACGAGCAGTACTTC.

For the CDR3, the DNA is TGTGCCAGCTCACCACTAGCGGGCCTCACAGATACGCAGTATTTT. Protein product: CASSPLAGLTDTQYF. The V call is TRBV18, the J call TRBJ2-3, with 7 nucleotides matching TRBD2. CDR1 and CDR2 from the germline V gene are KGHSH and LQKENI. The CDR3 has 15 residues. After removal of 1 base from V and 2 bases from J, the junction contained 3 bases not matched to a gene.

This chain joins TRBV3-1 and TRBJ2-7; TRBD2 agrees at 7 bases. V lost 4 bases, J lost 4 bases, and 10 bases stayed unmatched. The germline V gene has CDR1 LGHDT and CDR2 YNNKEL (reference sequence). This CDR3 comprises 15 residues. Here the CDR3 DNA reads TGTGCCAGCAGCCCCGGGGTAGCGGGTATTTACGAGCAGTACTTC. It translates to CASSPGVAGIYEQYF.

This clonotype was detected many times. CDR3 sequence reads: CASSQEPSGNNEQFF. The CDR3 region has the DNA TGTGCCAGCAGCCAAGAGCCTAGCGGGAACAATGAGCAGTTCTTC. The J gene is TRBJ2-1, the V gene TRBV3-1; 9 bases match TRBD2. This CDR3 is built from 15 residues. The junction had 2 bases not matched to a gene; V was cut back by 0 bases and J by 5 bases. CDR1 and CDR2 (germline): LGHDT, YNNKEL (reference sequence).

This CDR3 reads CASSPGTGSPLHF. The DNA of the CDR3 is TGTGCCAGCAGCCCCGGGACAGGGTCACCCCTCCACTTT. The chain combines TRBV7-2 with TRBJ1-6; 9 bases match TRBD1. The germline CDR1 and CDR2 sequences are SGHTA and FQGNSA. This CDR3 contains 13 residues. With V trimmed by 5 bases and J by 10 bases, 3 bases remained unmatched.

This clonotype was seen once. The V call is TRBV28, the J call TRBJ2-7; D gene ambiguous. The CDR3 contains 14 residues. V lost 2 bases and J lost 9, with 17 bases in between. The germline gives CDR1 MDHEN, CDR2 SYDVKM. The CDR3 loop reads CASSLGSAGVGQYF. As DNA, the CDR3 is TGTGCCAGCAGTTTAGGTTCCGCCGGCGTAGGGCAGTACTTC.

This clonotype was counted only a few times. The chain links TRBV7-9 to TRBJ2-5; 7 bases line up with TRBD2. CDR1 and CDR2 from the germline V gene are SEHNR and FQNEAQ (reference sequence). V lost 5 bases, J lost 5 bases, and 11 bases stayed unmatched. The CDR3 has 15 residues. The CDR3 spells CASSRGGSTSETQYF. CDR3 nucleotides: TGTGCCAGCAGCAGAGGCGGGAGTACGAGTGAGACCCAGTACTTC.

This clonotype has more than one count but fewer than ten. The gene calls are TRBV30 and TRBJ2-7; 8 bases are shared with TRBD2. Per germline, CDR1 GTSNPN and CDR2 SVGIG (reference sequence). V dropped 4 bases and J dropped 6; count of bases not matched to a gene: 5. This CDR3 spans 12 amino acids. This CDR3 reads CAWKPGGGEQYF. The CDR3 coding sequence is TGTGCCTGGAAGCCGGGAGGGGGCGAGCAGTACTTC.

A few counts support this clonotype. The rearrangement joins TRBV19 to TRBJ2-1; 10 bases map to TRBD1. V shed 4 bases, J shed 3 bases, and the junction held 3 bases outside the gene matches. The germline CDR1 and CDR2 sequences are LNHDA and SQIVND (reference sequence). The length of the CDR3 is 15 residues. The CDR3 DNA reads TGTGCCAGTAGTAGACAGGGGGCGGACTACAATGAGCAGTTCTTC. The encoded protein is CASSRQGADYNEQFF. Based on the CDR3 plus reference TRBV19 and TRBJ2-1, the full variable domain is DGGITQSPKYLFRKEGQNVTLSCEQNLNHDAMYWYRQDPGQGLRLIYYSQIVNDFQKGDIAEGYSVSREKKESFPLTVTSAQKNPTAFYLCASSRQGADYNEQFFGPGTRLTVL.

With respect to this clonotype: Just one base apart from a much larger clone, this may be a read error. V usage is TRBV11-2 and J usage is TRBJ2-1, with unresolved D. This CDR3 spans 15 amino acids. Germline CDR1 and CDR2: SGHAT and FQNNGV. CDR3 in amino acids: CASSWSGPRKETQNF. The CDR3, as DNA: TGTGCCAGCAGCTGGTCCGGGCCGCGCAAGGAGACCCAGAACTTC. Based on the CDR3 plus reference TRBV11-2 and TRBJ2-1, the full variable domain is EAGVAQSPRYKIIEKRQSVAFWCNPISGHATLYWYQQILGQGPKLLIQFQNNGVVDDSQLPKDRFSAERLKGVDSTLKIQPAKLEDSAVYLCASSWSGPRKETQNFGPGTRLTVL.

This clonotype was seen a handful of times. This chain links TRBV27 with TRBJ2-7; 8 bases fit TRBD2. The CDR3 covers 16 residues. The junction had 8 bases not matched to a gene; V was cut back by 3 bases and J by 1 base. Germline CDR1 and CDR2: MNHEY and SMNVEV (reference sequence). CDR3 DNA sequence: TGTGCCAGCAGTTTGGTAGCGGGACCCCCATCCTACGAGCAGTACTTC. It yields the protein CASSLVAGPPSYEQYF.

This clonotype was observed at least ten times. The rearrangement uses TRBV28 and TRBJ2-7; possibly TRBD1 for D (7 bases). Germline CDR1 reads MDHEN; CDR2 reads SYDVKM. The V end lost 8 bases, the J end lost 2 bases, and 13 bases lay between the germline ends. This CDR3 contains 13 residues. CDR3 coding DNA: TGTGCCAGCTTGGAGGGGACAGCCTACGAGCAGTACTTC. This sequence encodes CASLEGTAYEQYF. The full variable domain, its missing parts supplied by reference TRBV28 and TRBJ2-7, is DVKVTQSSRYLVKRTGEKVFLECVQDMDHENMFWYRQDPGLGLRLIYFSYDVKMKEKGDIPEGYSVSREKKERFSLILESASTNQTSMYLCASLEGTAYEQYFGPGTRLTVT.

There are a few counts of this clonotype. The J gene is TRBJ1-5, the V gene TRBV12-3 or TRBV12-4, with 7 positions matching TRBD1. There are 13 residues in the CDR3. V lost 4 bases and J lost 9; bases outside the gene matches: 6. DNA of the CDR3: TGTGCCAGCAGTTCGATACAGGGGATGCCCCAGCATTTT. This sequence encodes CASSSIQGMPQHF.

This clonotype has at least ten counts. The chain uses TRBV5-1 and TRBJ2-1; 10 bases agree with TRBD1. This CDR3 is 16 amino acids long. CDR1 is SGHRS and CDR2 is YFSETQ in the germline V gene. Germline trimming cut 4 bases from V and 8 bases from J; bases unmatched to any gene: 12. The CDR3 DNA reads TGCGCCAGCAGCAGCCTGGGTGGGACAGGGGTACATGAGCAGTTCTTC. It is translated as CASSSLGGTGVHEQFF. Variable domain in full (rest from reference TRBV5-1 and TRBJ2-1): KAGVTQTPRYLIKTRGQQVTLSCSPISGHRSVSWYQQTPGQGLQFLFEYFSETQRNKGNFPGRFSGRQFSNSRSEMNVSTLELGDSALYLCASSSLGGTGVHEQFFGPGTRLTVL.

This clonotype was detected only a few times. The chain carries TRBV25-1 and TRBJ2-2; 9 bases agree with TRBD2. With 4 bases clipped from V and 3 bases from J, the junction kept 0 bases outside the gene matches. The CDR3 has 14 amino acids. Germline values: CDR1 MGHDK, CDR2 SYGVNS. As DNA, the CDR3 is TGTGCCAGCAGTGTAGCGGGGGACACCGGGGAGCTGTTTTTT. Amino acid sequence: CASSVAGDTGELFF.